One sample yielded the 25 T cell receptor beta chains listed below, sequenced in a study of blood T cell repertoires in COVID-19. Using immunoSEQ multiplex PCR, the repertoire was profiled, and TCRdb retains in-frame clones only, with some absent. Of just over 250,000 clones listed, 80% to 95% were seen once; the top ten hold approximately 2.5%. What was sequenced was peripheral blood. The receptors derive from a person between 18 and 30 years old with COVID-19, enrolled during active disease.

Written as DNA, the CDR3 is TGTGCCAGCACCGACACCAGGGGGTTTACTGAAGCTTTCTTT. This gives the protein CASTDTRGFTEAFF. The rearrangement links TRBV28 to TRBJ1-1; 7 bases match TRBD1. The CDR3 extends over 14 amino acids. V lost 7 bases to trimming and J lost 5 bases; unmatched junction nucleotides: 10. CDR1 is MDHEN, CDR2 SYDVKM, per germline.

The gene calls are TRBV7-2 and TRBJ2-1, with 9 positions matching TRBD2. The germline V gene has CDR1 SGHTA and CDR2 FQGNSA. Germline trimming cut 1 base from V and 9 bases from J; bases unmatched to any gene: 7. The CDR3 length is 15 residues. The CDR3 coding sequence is TGTGCCAGCAGCTTAGGCGGCGGGAGGGTCGTTGAGCAGTTCTTC. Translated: CASSLGGGRVVEQFF.

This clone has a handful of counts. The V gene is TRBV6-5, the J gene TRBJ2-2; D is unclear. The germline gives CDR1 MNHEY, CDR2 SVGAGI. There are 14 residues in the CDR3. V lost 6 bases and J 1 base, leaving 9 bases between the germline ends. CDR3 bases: TGTGCCAGCAGATATACACGGAACACCGGGGAGCTGTTTTTT. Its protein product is CASRYTRNTGELFF.

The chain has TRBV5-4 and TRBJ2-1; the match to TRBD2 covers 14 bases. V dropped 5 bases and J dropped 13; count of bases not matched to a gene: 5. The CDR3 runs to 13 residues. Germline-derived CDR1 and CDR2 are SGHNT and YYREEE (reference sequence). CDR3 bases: TGTGCCAGCAGAACGGGACTAGCGGGAGTTCAGTTCTTC. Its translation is CASRTGLAGVQFF. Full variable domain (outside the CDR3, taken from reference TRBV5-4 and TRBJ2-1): ETGVTQSPTHLIKTRGQQVTLRCSSQSGHNTVSWYQQALGQGPQFIFQYYREEENGRGNFPPRFSGLQFPNYSSELNVNALELDDSALYLCASRTGLAGVQFFGPGTRLTVL.

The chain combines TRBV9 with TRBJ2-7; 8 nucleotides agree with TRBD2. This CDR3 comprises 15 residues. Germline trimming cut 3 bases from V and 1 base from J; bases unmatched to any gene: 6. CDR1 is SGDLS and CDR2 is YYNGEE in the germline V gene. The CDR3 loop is CASSGGAGVSYEQYF. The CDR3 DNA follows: TGTGCCAGCAGCGGAGGAGCGGGAGTGTCCTACGAGCAGTACTTC.

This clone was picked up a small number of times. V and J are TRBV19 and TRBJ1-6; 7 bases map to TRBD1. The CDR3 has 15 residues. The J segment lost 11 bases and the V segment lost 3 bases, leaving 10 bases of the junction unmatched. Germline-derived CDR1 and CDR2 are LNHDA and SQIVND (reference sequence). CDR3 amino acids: CASSIGRDRSTPLHF. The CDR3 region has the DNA TGTGCCAGTAGTATCGGGAGGGACAGATCGACACCCCTCCACTTT.

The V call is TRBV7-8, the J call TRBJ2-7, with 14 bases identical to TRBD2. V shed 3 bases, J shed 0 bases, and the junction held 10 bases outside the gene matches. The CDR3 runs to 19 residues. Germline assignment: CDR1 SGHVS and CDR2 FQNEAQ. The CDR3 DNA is TGTGCCAGCAGCTTCACCGGGACTAGCGGGAGAGGCGTCTCCTACGAGCAGTACTTC. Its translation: CASSFTGTSGRGVSYEQYF.

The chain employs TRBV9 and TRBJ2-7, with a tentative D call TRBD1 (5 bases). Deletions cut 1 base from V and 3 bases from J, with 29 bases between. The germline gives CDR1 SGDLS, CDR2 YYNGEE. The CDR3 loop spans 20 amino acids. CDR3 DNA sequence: TGTGCCAGCAGCGTAAGGGGTAGTTGGGCGAAGACCCGACCTCTCTACGAGCAGTACTTC. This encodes CASSVRGSWAKTRPLYEQYF.

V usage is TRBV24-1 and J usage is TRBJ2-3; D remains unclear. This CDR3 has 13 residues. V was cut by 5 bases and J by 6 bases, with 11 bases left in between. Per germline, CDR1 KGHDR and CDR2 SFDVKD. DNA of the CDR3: TGTGCCACCAGTGGGCTGACGCGGGATACGCAGTATTTT. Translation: CATSGLTRDTQYF.

CDR3 residues: CASRISFGRIGGYTF. Here the CDR3 DNA reads TGTGCCAGCAGGATTTCATTCGGCAGGATCGGTGGCTACACCTTC. V gene TRBV5-5 combines with J gene TRBJ1-2; no reliable D call. CDR1 is SGHKS and CDR2 is YYEKEE in the germline V gene (reference sequence). CDR3 length: 15 amino acids. Trimming stripped 5 bases from V and 7 bases from J, with 21 bases between.

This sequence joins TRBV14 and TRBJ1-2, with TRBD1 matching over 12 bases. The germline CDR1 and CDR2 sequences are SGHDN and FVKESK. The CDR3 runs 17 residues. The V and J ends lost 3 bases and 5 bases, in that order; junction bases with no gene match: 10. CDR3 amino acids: CASSHLPGTGGGYGYTF. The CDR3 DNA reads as TGTGCCAGCAGCCACTTGCCCGGGACAGGGGGCGGGTATGGCTACACCTTC.

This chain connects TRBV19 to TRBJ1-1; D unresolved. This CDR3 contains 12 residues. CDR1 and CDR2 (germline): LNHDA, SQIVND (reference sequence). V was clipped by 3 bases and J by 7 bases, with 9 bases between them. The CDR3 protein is CASSIYSSEAFF. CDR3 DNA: TGTGCCAGTAGTATTTATTCCAGTGAAGCTTTCTTT.

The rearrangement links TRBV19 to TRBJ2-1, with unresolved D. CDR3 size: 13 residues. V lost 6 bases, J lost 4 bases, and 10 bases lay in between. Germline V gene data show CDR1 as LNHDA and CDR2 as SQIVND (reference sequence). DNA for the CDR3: TGTGCCAGTAGGTACAGCCTATACAATGAGCAGTTCTTC. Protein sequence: CASRYSLYNEQFF.

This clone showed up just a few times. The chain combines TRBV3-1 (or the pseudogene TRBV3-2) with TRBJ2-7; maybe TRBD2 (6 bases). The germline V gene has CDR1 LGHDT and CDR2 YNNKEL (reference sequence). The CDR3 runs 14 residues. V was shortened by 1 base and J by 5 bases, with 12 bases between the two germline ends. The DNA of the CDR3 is TGTGCCAGCAGCCAAGTACAGGAGGGCCACGAGCAGTACTTC. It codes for CASSQVQEGHEQYF.

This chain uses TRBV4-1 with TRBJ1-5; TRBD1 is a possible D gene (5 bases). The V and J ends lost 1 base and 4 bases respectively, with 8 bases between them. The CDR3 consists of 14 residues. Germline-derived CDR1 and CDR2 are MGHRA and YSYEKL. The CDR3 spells CASSQGTGNQPQHF. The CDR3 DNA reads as TGCGCCAGCAGCCAAGGAACAGGTAATCAGCCCCAGCATTTT.

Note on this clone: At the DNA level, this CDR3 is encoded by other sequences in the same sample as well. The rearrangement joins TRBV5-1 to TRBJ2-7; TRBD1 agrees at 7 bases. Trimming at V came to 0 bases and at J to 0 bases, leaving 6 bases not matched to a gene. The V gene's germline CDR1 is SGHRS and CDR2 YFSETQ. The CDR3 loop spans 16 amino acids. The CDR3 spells CASSLGGTVSSYEQYF. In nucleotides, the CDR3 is TGCGCCAGCAGCTTGGGGGGGACAGTGTCCTCCTACGAGCAGTACTTC.

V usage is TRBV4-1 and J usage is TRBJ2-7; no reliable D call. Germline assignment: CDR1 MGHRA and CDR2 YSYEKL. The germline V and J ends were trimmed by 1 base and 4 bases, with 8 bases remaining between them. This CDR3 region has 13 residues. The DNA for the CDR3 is TGCGCCAGCAGCCAAGGGCCGTATTACGAGCAGTACTTC. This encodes CASSQGPYYEQYF.

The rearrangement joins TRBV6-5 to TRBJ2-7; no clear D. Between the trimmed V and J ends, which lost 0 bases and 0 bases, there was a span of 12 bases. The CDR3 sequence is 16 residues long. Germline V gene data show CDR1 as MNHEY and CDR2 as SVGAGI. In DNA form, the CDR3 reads TGTGCCAGCAGTTACTCGAAATGGCGGAACTCCTACGAGCAGTACTTC. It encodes CASSYSKWRNSYEQYF.

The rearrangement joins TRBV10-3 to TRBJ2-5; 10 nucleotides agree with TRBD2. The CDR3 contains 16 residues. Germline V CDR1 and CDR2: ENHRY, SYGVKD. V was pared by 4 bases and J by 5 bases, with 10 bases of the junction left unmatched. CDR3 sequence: CAISGVSSGSKETQYF. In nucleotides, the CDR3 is TGTGCCATCAGTGGGGTGTCTAGCGGGAGTAAGGAGACCCAGTACTTC.

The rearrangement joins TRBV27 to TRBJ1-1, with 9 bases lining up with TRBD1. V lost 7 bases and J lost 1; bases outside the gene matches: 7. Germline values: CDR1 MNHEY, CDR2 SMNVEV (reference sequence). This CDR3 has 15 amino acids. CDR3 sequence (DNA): TGTGCCAGCAATCCCAACAGGGGGCAGAACACTGAAGCTTTCTTT. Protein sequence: CASNPNRGQNTEAFF.

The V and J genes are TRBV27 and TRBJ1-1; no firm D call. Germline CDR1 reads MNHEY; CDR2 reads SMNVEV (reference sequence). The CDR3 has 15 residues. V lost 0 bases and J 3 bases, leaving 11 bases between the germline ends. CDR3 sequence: CASSLSADLYTEAFF. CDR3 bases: TGTGCCAGCAGTTTATCGGCTGACTTGTACACTGAAGCTTTCTTT.

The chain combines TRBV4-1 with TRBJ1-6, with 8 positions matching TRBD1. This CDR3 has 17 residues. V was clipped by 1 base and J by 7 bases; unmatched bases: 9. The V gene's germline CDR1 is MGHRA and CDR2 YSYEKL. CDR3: CASSQGGWTGQNSPLHF. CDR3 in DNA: TGCGCCAGCAGCCAAGGCGGGTGGACAGGGCAAAATTCACCCCTCCACTTT.

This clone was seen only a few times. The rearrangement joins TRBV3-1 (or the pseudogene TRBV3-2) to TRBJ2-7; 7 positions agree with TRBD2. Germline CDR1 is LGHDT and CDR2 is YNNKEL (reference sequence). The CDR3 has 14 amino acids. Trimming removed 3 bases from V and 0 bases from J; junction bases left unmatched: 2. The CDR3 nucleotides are TGTGCCAGCAGCCAGCGGGGGTTCTCCTACGAGCAGTACTTC. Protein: CASSQRGFSYEQYF.

The CDR3 DNA follows: TGTGCCAGCAGCCAAACGGGACAGGGCAATCCCTACGAGCAGTACTTC. Its translation: CASSQTGQGNPYEQYF. The V call is TRBV7-9, the J call TRBJ2-7; 9 bases are shared with TRBD1. Trimming cost V 5 bases and J 2 bases; bases outside gene matches: 10. This CDR3 has 16 amino acids. The germline V gene encodes CDR1 SEHNR and CDR2 FQNEAQ (reference sequence).

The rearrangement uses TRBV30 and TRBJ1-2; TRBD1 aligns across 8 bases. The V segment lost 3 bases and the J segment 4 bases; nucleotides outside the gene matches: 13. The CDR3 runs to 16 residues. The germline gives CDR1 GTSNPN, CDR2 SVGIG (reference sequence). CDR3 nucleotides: TGTGCCTGGAGGGTCAGTCGCAGGGGGCCTCCCTATGGCTACACCTTC. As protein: CAWRVSRRGPPYGYTF. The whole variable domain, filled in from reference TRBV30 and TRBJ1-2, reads SQTIHQWPATLVQPVGSPLSLECTVEGTSNPNLYWYRQAAGRGLQLLFYSVGIGQISSEVPQNLSASRPQDRQFILSSKKLLLSDSGFYLCAWRVSRRGPPYGYTFGSGTRLTVV.